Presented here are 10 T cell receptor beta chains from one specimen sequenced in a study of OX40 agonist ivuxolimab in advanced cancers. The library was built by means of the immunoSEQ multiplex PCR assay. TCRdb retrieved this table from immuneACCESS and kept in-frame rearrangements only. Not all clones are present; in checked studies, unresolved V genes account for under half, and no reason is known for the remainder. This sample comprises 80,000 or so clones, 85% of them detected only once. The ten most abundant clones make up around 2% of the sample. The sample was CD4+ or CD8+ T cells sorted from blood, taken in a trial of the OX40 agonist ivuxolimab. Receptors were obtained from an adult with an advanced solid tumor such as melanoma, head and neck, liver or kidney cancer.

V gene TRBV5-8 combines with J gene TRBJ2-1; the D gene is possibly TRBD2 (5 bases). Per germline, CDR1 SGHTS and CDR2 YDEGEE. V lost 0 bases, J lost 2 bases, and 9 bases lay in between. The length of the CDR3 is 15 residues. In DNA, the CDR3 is TGTGCCAGCAGCTTGGGGCGGGCCACCTACAATGAGCAGTTCTTC. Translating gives CASSLGRATYNEQFF.

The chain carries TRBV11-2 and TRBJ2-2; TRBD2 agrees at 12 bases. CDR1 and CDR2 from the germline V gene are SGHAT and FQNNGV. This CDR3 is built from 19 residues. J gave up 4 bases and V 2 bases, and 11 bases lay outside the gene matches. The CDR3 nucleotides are TGTGCCAGCAGCTTACGAGGGAGACTAGCGGGAGAAGTCACCGGGGAGCTGTTTTTT. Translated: CASSLRGRLAGEVTGELFF.

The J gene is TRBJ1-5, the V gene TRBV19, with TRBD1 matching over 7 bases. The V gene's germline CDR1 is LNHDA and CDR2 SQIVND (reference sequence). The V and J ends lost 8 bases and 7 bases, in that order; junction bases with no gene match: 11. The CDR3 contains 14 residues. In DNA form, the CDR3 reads TGTGCCAGTTCCCGGGACAGATGGGGCCAGCCCCAGCATTTT. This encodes CASSRDRWGQPQHF.

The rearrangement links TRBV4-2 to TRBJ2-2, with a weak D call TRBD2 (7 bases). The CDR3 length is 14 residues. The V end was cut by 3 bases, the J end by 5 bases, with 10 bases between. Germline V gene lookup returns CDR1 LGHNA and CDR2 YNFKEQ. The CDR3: CASSQAGATGELFF. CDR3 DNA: TGTGCCAGCAGCCAGGCGGGGGCTACCGGGGAGCTGTTTTTT.

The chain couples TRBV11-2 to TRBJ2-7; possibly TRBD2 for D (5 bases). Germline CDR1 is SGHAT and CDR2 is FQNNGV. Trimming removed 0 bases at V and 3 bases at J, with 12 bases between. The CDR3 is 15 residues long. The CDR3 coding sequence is TGTGCCAGCAGCTTAGATCTGGGCAGCGGCTACGAGCAGTACTTC. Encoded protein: CASSLDLGSGYEQYF.

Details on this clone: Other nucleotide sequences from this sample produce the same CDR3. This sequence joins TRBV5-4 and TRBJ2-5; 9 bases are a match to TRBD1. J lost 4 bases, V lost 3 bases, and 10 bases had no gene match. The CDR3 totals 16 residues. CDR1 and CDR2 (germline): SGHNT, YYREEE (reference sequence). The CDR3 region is CASSSPGQGIRETQYF. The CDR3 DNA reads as TGTGCCAGCAGCTCGCCGGGACAGGGAATACGAGAGACCCAGTACTTC.

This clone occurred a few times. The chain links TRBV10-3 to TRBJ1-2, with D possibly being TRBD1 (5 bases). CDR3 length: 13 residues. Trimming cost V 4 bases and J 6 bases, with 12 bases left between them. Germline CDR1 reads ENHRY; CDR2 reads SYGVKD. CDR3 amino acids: CAISVGDLHGYTF. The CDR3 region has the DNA TGTGCCATCAGTGTGGGGGACCTACATGGCTACACCTTC.

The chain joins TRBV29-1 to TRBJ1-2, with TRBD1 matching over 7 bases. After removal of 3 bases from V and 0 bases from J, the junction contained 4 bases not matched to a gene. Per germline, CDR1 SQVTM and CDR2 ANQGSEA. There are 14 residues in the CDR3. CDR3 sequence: CSVEPGTANYGYTF. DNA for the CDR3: TGCAGCGTTGAGCCCGGGACAGCTAACTATGGCTACACCTTC.

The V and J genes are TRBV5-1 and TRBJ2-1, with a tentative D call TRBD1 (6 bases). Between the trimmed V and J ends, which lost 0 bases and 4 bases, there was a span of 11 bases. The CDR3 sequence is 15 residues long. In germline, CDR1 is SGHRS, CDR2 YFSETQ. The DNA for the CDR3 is TGCGCCAGCAGCTTGGAGAGGGGGTATTACAATGAGCAGTTCTTC. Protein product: CASSLERGYYNEQFF.

CDR3 in amino acids: CASSLLAISTDTQYF. CDR3 sequence (DNA): TGCGCCAGCAGCTTACTAGCGATTAGCACAGATACGCAGTATTTT. This chain uses TRBV5-1 with TRBJ2-3; 7 bases map to TRBD2. Germline lookup yields CDR1 SGHRS and CDR2 YFSETQ. The V segment lost 2 bases and the J segment 0 bases; nucleotides outside the gene matches: 3. The CDR3 loop spans 15 amino acids.